This record covers a single T cell receptor beta chain. Its antigen remains unknown. V shed 3 bases and J shed 0 bases, with 11 bases lying between them. Germline lookup yields CDR1 GTSNPN and CDR2 SVGIG (reference sequence). There are 14 residues in the CDR3. The data belong to a study of PD-1 blockade in mismatch repair-deficient tumors. Overall study findings and caveats: Tumor-resident clones, often absent from pretreatment blood, expanded after pembrolizumab and then contracted.

Mismatch repair deficiency was confirmed in all patients, by PCR or immunohistochemistry. The repertoire was sequenced with immunoSEQ multiplex PCR; TCRdb's copy has only in-frame clones and lacks some. The sample lists under 50,000 clones; roughly 84% were seen once. Sequenced material: PBMCs, taken around 40 weeks after starting pembrolizumab. The TCR originated in an adult with mismatch repair-deficient cancer. V gene TRBV30 combines with J gene TRBJ1-2; no reliable D call. The CDR3 DNA follows: TGTGCCTGGAGGGCCGATCCTCCTAACTATGGCTACACCTTC. Translating it yields CAWRADPPNYGYTF.